This T cell receptor beta chain was identified during a study of immune cell composition in non-small cell lung cancer. The assay was immunoSEQ multiplex PCR, and TCRdb's table has in-frame clones only and misses some. The profile shows some 10,000 clones, 70% to 80% of them singletons. The normal lung sample lay at least 3 cm, and maximally far, from the tumour. The receptor was isolated from a human donor with non-small cell lung cancer. The specimen sequenced was non-adjacent lung tissue.

CDR3 DNA: TGCGCCAGCAGCTTGGGGGCGGGGGACGGCACAGATACGCAGTATTTT. Its protein product is CASSLGAGDGTDTQYF. The chain has TRBV5-1 and TRBJ2-3, with TRBD2 matching over 7 bases. The CDR3 has 16 residues. Germline V gives CDR1 SGHRS, CDR2 YFSETQ. With 0 bases clipped from V and 1 base from J, the junction kept 5 bases outside the gene matches. The whole variable domain, remainder taken from reference TRBV5-1 and TRBJ2-3, is KAGVTQTPRYLIKTRGQQVTLSCSPISGHRSVSWYQQTPGQGLQFLFEYFSETQRNKGNFPGRFSGRQFSNSRSEMNVSTLELGDSALYLCASSLGAGDGTDTQYFGPGTRLTVL.